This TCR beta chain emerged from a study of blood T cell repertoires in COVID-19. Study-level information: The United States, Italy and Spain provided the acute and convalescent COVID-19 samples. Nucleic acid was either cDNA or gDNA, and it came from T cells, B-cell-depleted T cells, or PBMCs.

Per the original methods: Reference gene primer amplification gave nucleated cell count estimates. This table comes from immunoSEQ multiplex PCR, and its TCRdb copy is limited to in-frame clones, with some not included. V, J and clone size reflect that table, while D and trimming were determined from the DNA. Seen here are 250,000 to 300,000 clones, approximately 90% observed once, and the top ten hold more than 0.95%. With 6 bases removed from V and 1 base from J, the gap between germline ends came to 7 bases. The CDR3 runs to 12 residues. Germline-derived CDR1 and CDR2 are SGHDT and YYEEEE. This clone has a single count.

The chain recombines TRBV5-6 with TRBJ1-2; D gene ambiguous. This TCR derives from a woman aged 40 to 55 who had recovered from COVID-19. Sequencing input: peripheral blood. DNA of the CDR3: TGTGCCAGCACCCGGGGTAACTATGGCTACACCTTC. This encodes CASTRGNYGYTF.